This T cell receptor (beta chain) was identified during a study of identical twins. Overall study results and limits: A partial confounding effect on zero-insertion analyses could come from invariant MAIT and iNKT cells. The study found weaker excess twin sharing in beta out-of-frame sequences.

This clonotype was observed a handful of times. Its antigen is not known. TCRdb independently ran MiXCR on the 5' RACE reads; one entry per CDR3 protein. The sample records around 490,000 distinct CDR3 sequences, roughly 15% being singletons. V gave up 6 bases and J gave up 1 base, with 19 bases separating them. This CDR3 comprises 16 residues. The V gene's germline CDR1 is SGHDT and CDR2 YYEEEE. These data also formed part of another study, on yellow fever vaccine responses in identical twins.

Sequenced sample: CD4+ T cells sorted from blood. The rearrangement uses TRBV5-6 and TRBJ1-2, with D possibly being TRBD1 (6 bases). This sequence was found in a woman aged 18-35 years in good health. The CDR3 bases are TGTGCCAGCACCCTGGCGGGGGCGAACGTTAACTATGGCTACACCTTC. Protein sequence: CASTLAGANVNYGYTF.